The 11 T cell receptor beta chains below were found in one sample sequenced in a study of blood T cell repertoires in COVID-19. TCRdb's table, derived via immunoSEQ multiplex PCR, lists solely in-frame clones and lacks some. The sample holds around 190,000 clones, approximately 83% seen once. Sequenced material: peripheral blood. All receptors come from a human donor in a cohort sampled during active COVID-19.

The CDR3 DNA is TGCGCCAGCAGCCCGAGTGGCGGTGAGGCCAGTGAGCAGTTCTTC. Translation: CASSPSGGEASEQFF. J is TRBJ2-1 and V is TRBV5-1; D is undetermined. The germline V gene encodes CDR1 SGHRS and CDR2 YFSETQ. The CDR3 contains 15 residues. Trimming left V 4 bases short and J 9 bases short, with 20 bases between.

The sample holds one count of this clone. The CDR3 spells CASSPEPWRGTYEQYF. The DNA for the CDR3 is TGTGCCAGCAGCCCCGAGCCGTGGCGGGGTACCTACGAGCAGTACTTC. The chain employs TRBV21-1 and TRBJ2-7; TRBD2, as called in the table, went unchecked against the DNA. TRBV21-1 is shown as a pseudogene. The CDR3 runs 16 residues.

The V call is TRBV6-5, the J call TRBJ1-2; 7 nucleotides match TRBD1. The germline V gene has CDR1 MNHEY and CDR2 SVGAGI. The CDR3 covers 15 residues. The ends lost 0 bases at V and 4 bases at J; junction bases unmatched: 5. The CDR3, as DNA: TGTGCCAGCAGTTACTCGAACAGGGGAAGCTATGGCTACACCTTC. It specifies CASSYSNRGSYGYTF.

The J gene is TRBJ1-2, the V gene TRBV28; D unclear. The CDR3 has 13 amino acids. V was cut by 2 bases and J by 3 bases, with 7 bases left in between. The V gene's germline CDR1 is MDHEN and CDR2 SYDVKM. The CDR3 region has the DNA TGTGCCAGCAGTTTAGAAGAGTACTATGGCTACACCTTC. This translates into CASSLEEYYGYTF.

This clone was found a few times. V gene TRBV28 combines with J gene TRBJ2-5; 7 bases fit TRBD2. Germline lookup yields CDR1 MDHEN and CDR2 SYDVKM. Trimming took 7 bases from V and 4 from J; bases not matched to a gene: 15. This CDR3 has 16 residues. CDR3 sequence (DNA): TGTGCCAGCACCCCCCGGGGAGGGTTCCCCGGAGAGACCCAGTACTTC. Its translation is CASTPRGGFPGETQYF. Filled out from reference TRBV28 and TRBJ2-5, the complete variable domain reads DVKVTQSSRYLVKRTGEKVFLECVQDMDHENMFWYRQDPGLGLRLIYFSYDVKMKEKGDIPEGYSVSREKKERFSLILESASTNQTSMYLCASTPRGGFPGETQYFGPGTRLLVL.

The V call is TRBV6-7, the J call TRBJ2-1; no clear D. TRBV6-7 is designated an ORF whose function remains uncertain. The ends were cut back, 10 bases at V and 5 bases at J, with 18 bases in the middle. The CDR3 sequence is 14 residues long. Here the CDR3 reads CATSSSYEDNEQFF. The CDR3 DNA is TGTGCCACCTCCTCGTCGTATGAGGACAATGAGCAGTTCTTC.

V usage is TRBV7-2 and J usage is TRBJ2-1, with D possibly matching TRBD1 (6 bases). Trimming shortened V by 5 bases and J by 8 bases, and 16 bases separated the two germline ends. Germline V gene data show CDR1 as SGHTA and CDR2 as FQGNSA. The CDR3 contains 14 residues. The CDR3 DNA sequence: TGTGCCAGCAGCCATGGACAGCGTGGATATGAGCAGTTCTTC. Its protein is CASSHGQRGYEQFF.

As to this clone: Additional DNA sequences in this sample encode the identical CDR3. CDR3 nucleotide sequence: TGTGCCAGCAGTTACTCGGGGGGGGACAATCAGCCCCAGCATTTT. As protein: CASSYSGGDNQPQHF. The V gene is TRBV6-6, the J gene TRBJ1-5; a weak D match, TRBD1 (5 bases). This CDR3 contains 15 residues. Trimming took off 0 bases at V and 3 bases at J, with 9 bases between the two ends. Germline CDR1 reads MNHNY; CDR2 reads SVGAGI (reference sequence).

As for this clone: Other DNA sequences from this sample encode an identical CDR3 as well. The gene calls are TRBV6-2 or TRBV6-3 and TRBJ1-4; D call uncertain. V was pared by 2 bases and J by 0 bases, with 7 bases between. The CDR3 is made up of 15 amino acids. Per the germline V gene, CDR1 is MNHEY and CDR2 is SVGEGT. CDR3 DNA: TGTGCCAGCAGTTACCCGCGAGCAACTAATGAAAAACTGTTTTTT. This encodes CASSYPRATNEKLFF.

This rearrangement joins TRBV11-1 to TRBJ1-2; 7 bases agree with TRBD1. The germline V gene has CDR1 SGHAT and CDR2 FQDESV (reference sequence). This CDR3 has 13 residues. The V and J ends lost 5 bases and 4 bases, in that order; junction bases with no gene match: 4. The CDR3 region is CASSPDRIYGYTF. CDR3 nucleotides: TGTGCCAGCAGCCCGGACAGGATCTATGGCTACACCTTC.

The chain links TRBV9 to TRBJ2-3, with 8 bases aligning to TRBD2. The junction had 9 bases not matched to a gene; V was cut back by 0 bases and J by 3 bases. This CDR3 has 17 residues. Germline V gene lookup returns CDR1 SGDLS and CDR2 YYNGEE. The CDR3: CASSVGAGARGTDTQYF. The CDR3 DNA reads as TGTGCCAGCAGCGTAGGAGCGGGAGCCCGGGGGACAGATACGCAGTATTTT.